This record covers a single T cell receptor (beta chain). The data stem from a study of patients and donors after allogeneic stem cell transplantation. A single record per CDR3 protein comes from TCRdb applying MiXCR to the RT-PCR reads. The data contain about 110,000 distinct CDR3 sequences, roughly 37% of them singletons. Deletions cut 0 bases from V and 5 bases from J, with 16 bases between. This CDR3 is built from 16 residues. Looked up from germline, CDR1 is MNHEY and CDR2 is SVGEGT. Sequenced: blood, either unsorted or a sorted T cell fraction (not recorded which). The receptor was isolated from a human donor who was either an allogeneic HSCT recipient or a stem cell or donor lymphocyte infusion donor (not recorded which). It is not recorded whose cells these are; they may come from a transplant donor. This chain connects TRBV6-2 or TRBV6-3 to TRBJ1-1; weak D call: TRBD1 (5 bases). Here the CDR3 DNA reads TGTGCCAGCAGTTACTCGGGGCTTGAGAAGGGGACTGAAGCTTTCTTT. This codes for CASSYSGLEKGTEAFF.